This T cell receptor beta chain was recorded in a study of T cell clonality in common variable immunodeficiency. The CDR3 has 16 residues. Germline loops: CDR1 KGHSH, CDR2 LQKENI. Trimming pared 0 bases from V and 1 base from J, leaving 12 bases between. This table comes from immunoSEQ multiplex PCR, and its TCRdb copy is limited to in-frame clones, with some not included. The sample presents tens of thousands of clones, none singletons. There are many counts of this clone. The CDR3 end lies 3 residues beyond the end of the read and is filled in from the germline J gene. The rearrangement links TRBV18 to TRBJ2-5, with a possible D match to TRBD1 (7 bases). This sequence originates from a person between 18 and 75 years old in good health. Sequenced sample: peripheral blood mononuclear cells. The CDR3 sequence: CASSPPQGGSQETQYF. The covered CDR3 bases are TGTGCCAGCTCACCACCGCAGGGGGGTTCCCAAGAGACC.